These 9 T cell receptor beta chains share one sample of origin, sequenced in a study of cytotoxic CD8 clonotypes in ibrutinib-treated CLL. The table came from immunoSEQ multiplex PCR; TCRdb's copy has only in-frame clones and leaves some out. The table includes about 140,000 clones, more than 75% detected once. The input for sequencing was PBMCs, taken after 36 months of ibrutinib treatment. These receptor sequences come from a human donor with chronic lymphocytic leukemia.

The rearrangement links TRBV6-1 to TRBJ2-1, with D unresolved. The V end lost 6 bases, the J end lost 2 bases, and 11 bases lay between the germline ends. Germline loops: CDR1 MNHNS, CDR2 SASEGT. The length of the CDR3 is 14 residues. The CDR3 DNA sequence: TGTGCCAGCAGGAAGGCGTATACCTACAATGAGCAGTTCTTC. This encodes CASRKAYTYNEQFF.

Regarding this clone: An end of the junction does not agree with germline; a read error may underlie this. The chain has TRBV2 and TRBJ2-1, with D tentatively TRBD1 or TRBD2 (5 bases each). The CDR3 is 13 amino acids. The V gene's germline CDR1 is SNHLY and CDR2 FYNNEI. CDR3 sequence: CASQGSSYNEQFF. DNA for the CDR3: TGCGCTAGCCAGGGAAGCTCCTACAATGAGCAGTTCTTC.

The CDR3 region has the DNA TGTGCCAGTAGTATCTTAGCGCAAGCCGATGAGCAGTTCTTC. Translated: CASSILAQADEQFF. V and J are TRBV19 and TRBJ2-1; possible D gene TRBD2, 5 bases. The CDR3 totals 14 residues. Per germline, CDR1 LNHDA and CDR2 SQIVND (reference sequence). With 3 bases removed from V and 8 bases from J, the gap between germline ends came to 14 bases.

This clone was counted ten times or more. The rearrangement uses TRBV7-8 and TRBJ1-2; no clear D gene. CDR3 length equals 15 residues. Germline V lookup: CDR1 SGHVS, CDR2 FQNEAQ. V shed 5 bases and J shed 0 bases, with 13 bases lying between them. CDR3 nucleotide sequence: TGTGCCAGCAGCGATCGACTGAGAGCTAACTATGGCTACACCTTC. Translated: CASSDRLRANYGYTF.

The genes are TRBV4-1 and TRBJ2-5; a weak D match, TRBD2 (6 bases). V lost 0 bases and J lost 5, with 13 bases in between. This CDR3 contains 15 residues. CDR1 is MGHRA, CDR2 YSYEKL, per germline. CDR3 sequence reads: CASSQDWPGRETQYF. The CDR3 DNA reads as TGCGCCAGCAGCCAAGATTGGCCAGGGAGGGAGACCCAGTACTTC.

The CDR3 loop is CASSPPTGRWPTLNEQFF. CDR3 coding DNA: TGTGCCAGCTCACCCCCGACAGGGAGGTGGCCTACCCTCAATGAGCAGTTCTTC. The gene calls are TRBV18 and TRBJ2-1, with D possibly being TRBD1 (7 bases). V was pared by 3 bases and J by 6 bases, with 24 bases between. The CDR3 totals 18 residues. The V gene's germline CDR1 is KGHSH and CDR2 LQKENI.

The V gene is TRBV29-1, the J gene TRBJ2-1; the match to TRBD1 covers 12 bases. The CDR3 covers 15 residues. Trimming at V came to 3 bases and at J to 8 bases, leaving 8 bases not matched to a gene. Per germline, CDR1 SQVTM and CDR2 ANQGSEA. The CDR3 sequence: CSVDAGQGAFYEQFF. The CDR3 region has the DNA TGCAGCGTTGACGCGGGACAGGGGGCGTTCTATGAGCAGTTCTTC.

The CDR3, as DNA: TGTGCCAGCAGCCCTAAGGGTTGGATTCAAGAGACCCAGTACTTC. Protein sequence: CASSPKGWIQETQYF. The V call is TRBV5-5, the J call TRBJ2-5, with D uncertain. The CDR3 spans 15 residues. Trimming pared 4 bases from V and 2 bases from J, leaving 15 bases between. Germline V lookup: CDR1 SGHKS, CDR2 YYEKEE (reference sequence).

The chain recombines TRBV6-1 with TRBJ2-1, with TRBD1 as a possible D gene (5 bases). CDR3 length: 14 amino acids. Trimming took off 6 bases at V and 2 bases at J, with 11 bases between the two ends. The V gene's germline CDR1 is MNHNS and CDR2 SASEGT. The CDR3 nucleotides read TGTGCCAGCAGCCTCGTAGGGGCCTACAATGAGCAGTTCTTC. This encodes CASSLVGAYNEQFF.